This entry lists 10 T cell receptor beta chains sequenced from one sample in a study of cytomegalovirus exposure and HLA in healthy donors. The PCR ran on 60 Vbeta and 13 Jbeta primers. Profiling relied on immunoSEQ multiplex PCR, and the TCRdb table lists in-frame clones only, not all of them. This sample carries fewer than 70,000 clones, less than 70% of them seen once, and the ten largest clones take approximately 11%. Input material: PBMCs. All receptors derive from a woman aged 30 to 39 in good health and CMV-seronegative.

V usage is TRBV2 and J usage is TRBJ1-1, with a tentative D call TRBD1 (6 bases). This CDR3 has 15 amino acids. In germline, CDR1 is SNHLY, CDR2 FYNNEI. V was pared by 5 bases and J by 0 bases, with 13 bases between. The CDR3 DNA follows: TGTGCCAGCAGTACCCTAACAGGGTTGAACACTGAAGCTTTCTTT. Residues: CASSTLTGLNTEAFF.

This clone has just a few counts. V usage is TRBV2 and J usage is TRBJ1-5; 10 bases line up with TRBD1. Losses at the gene ends were 7 bases for V and 5 bases for J; bases not matched to a gene: 8. Germline V lookup: CDR1 SNHLY, CDR2 FYNNEI. This CDR3 comprises 15 residues. The CDR3 sequence is CASTRDRGGDQPQHF. The DNA for the CDR3 is TGTGCCAGCACTCGGGACAGGGGCGGGGATCAGCCCCAGCATTTT.

As for this clone: Germline and junction disagree at one end, which may indicate a read error. V gene TRBV29-1 combines with J gene TRBJ2-3, with unresolved D. Germline V gene lookup returns CDR1 SQVTM and CDR2 ANQGSEA. This CDR3 has 12 amino acids. CDR3 sequence: CSPPNHTDAQYF. The CDR3 DNA follows: TGCAGCCCCCCGAATCATACAGATGCGCAGTATTTT.

Relative to its sample, this clone is medium-sized. The chain uses TRBV6-4 and TRBJ2-3; 7 bases are shared with TRBD1. Germline trimming cut 5 bases from V and 3 bases from J; bases unmatched to any gene: 5. Per germline, CDR1 MRHNA and CDR2 SNTAGT. CDR3 length: 14 residues. This CDR3 is CASSRQGDTDTQYF. CDR3 DNA sequence: TGTGCCAGCAGTAGACAGGGTGATACAGATACGCAGTATTTT.

V gene TRBV15 combines with J gene TRBJ2-5, with no clear D. There are 14 residues in the CDR3. Germline-derived CDR1 and CDR2 are LNHNV and YYDKDF (reference sequence). Trimming shortened V by 0 bases and J by 2 bases, and 7 bases separated the two germline ends. Here the CDR3 DNA reads TGTGCCACCAGCAGAGATGCGAAGCAAGAGACCCAGTACTTC. This translates into CATSRDAKQETQYF.

The V gene is TRBV7-2, the J gene TRBJ1-6, with 7 bases fitting TRBD1. The CDR3 contains 15 residues. The trim removed 0 bases at V and 10 bases at J, leaving 6 bases unmatched. CDR1 is SGHTA, CDR2 FQGNSA, per germline. The CDR3 DNA reads TGTGCCAGCAGCTTAGCCGACAGGGCAATATCACCCCTCCACTTT. Its translation is CASSLADRAISPLHF.

This clone was seen more than once but under ten times. The chain is built from TRBV27 and TRBJ1-1, with D perhaps TRBD1 (5 bases). From germline, CDR1 is MNHEY and CDR2 SMNVEV (reference sequence). V lost 6 bases to trimming and J lost 2 bases, with 19 bases between them. The CDR3 spans 16 residues. For the CDR3, the DNA is TGTGCCAGCAGCGGAGGGACCGCGCGGCTTAACACTGAAGCTTTCTTT. Amino acid sequence: CASSGGTARLNTEAFF.

This clone was counted only a few times. V is TRBV10-1 and J is TRBJ2-5, with 7 bases identical to TRBD1. V shed 6 bases and J 4 bases; nucleotides not matched to a gene: 8. The CDR3 is made up of 14 amino acids. Per germline, CDR1 WNHNN and CDR2 SYGVQD (reference sequence). In DNA form, the CDR3 reads TGCGCCAGCAGCCATCAGGGGGAAGGAGAGACCCAGTACTTC. Protein product: CASSHQGEGETQYF.

The genes are TRBV15 and TRBJ1-1, with unresolved D. V shed 6 bases and J shed 7 bases, with 15 bases lying between them. The CDR3 is 13 amino acids. Germline-derived CDR1 and CDR2 are LNHNV and YYDKDF (reference sequence). Here the CDR3 reads CATRHASYGEAFF. CDR3 bases: TGTGCCACCAGGCACGCGTCTTATGGTGAAGCTTTCTTT.

In this sample, this clone turned up a few times. This chain connects TRBV6-4 to TRBJ2-3; 8 nucleotides line up with TRBD1. V was clipped by 10 bases and J by 6 bases; unmatched bases: 18. The CDR3 contains 16 residues. CDR1 and CDR2 (germline): MRHNA, SNTAGT. The CDR3 region is CATPPEQGAQEDTQYF. For the CDR3, the DNA is TGTGCCACCCCGCCGGAGCAGGGGGCGCAGGAGGATACGCAGTATTTT.